The present entry profiles one T cell receptor beta chain with its context. These data are taken from a study of blood T cell repertoires in COVID-19. With 4 bases removed from V and 3 bases from J, the gap between germline ends came to 13 bases. The CDR3 contains 14 residues. Germline V gene data show CDR1 as SGHDT and CDR2 as YYEEEE. Data came from immunoSEQ multiplex PCR; TCRdb stores just in-frame clones and leaves some out. Altogether approximately 170,000 clones are present, 80% to 90% being singletons, with the ten largest covering more than 12%. This TCR derives from a woman between 65 and 79 years old with COVID-19, enrolled during active disease. Sequencing was carried out using peripheral blood. The rearrangement links TRBV5-6 to TRBJ1-1, with D maybe TRBD1 (6 bases). CDR3 amino acids: CASSPPRGHTEAFF. CDR3 sequence (DNA): TGTGCCAGCAGCCCTCCGCGGGGGCACACTGAAGCTTTCTTT.